This T cell receptor (beta chain) originates from a study of T cell responses to AZD1222 COVID-19 vaccine. The repertoire was sequenced with immunoSEQ multiplex PCR; TCRdb's copy has only in-frame clones and lacks some. The data hold under 100,000 clones, with about 90% observed a single time. This CDR3 has 15 amino acids. The V end lost 5 bases, the J end lost 4 bases, and 15 bases lay between the germline ends. Germline CDR1 reads LNHDA; CDR2 reads SQIVND (reference sequence). This TCR was sampled from an adult in good health. The J gene is TRBJ2-1, the V gene TRBV19, with a possible D match to TRBD2 (6 bases). The sample in question was peripheral blood, obtained on day 0 of MenACWY control vaccination. The CDR3 here is CASSLASASYNEQFF. CDR3 in DNA: TGTGCCAGTAGTTTAGCTAGCGCTTCTTACAATGAGCAGTTCTTC.